These 15 T cell receptor beta chains were sequenced from one sample in a study of blood T cells in healthy people across ages. With a J-beta primer mix and a sample-barcoded 5' primer, a second PCR ran about 7 to 11 cycles. TCRdb used MiXCR to reprocess the 5' RACE reads, holding one entry per CDR3 protein. The top ten clones hold around 23% of a sample with about 580,000 distinct CDR3 sequences, less than 60% of them seen once. Input material: blood. The receptors were sampled from a man older than 75 in good health.

CDR3 loop: CSARAHYGYTF. The CDR3 DNA is TGCAGTGCTAGAGCACACTATGGCTACACCTTC. This chain uses TRBV20-1 with TRBJ1-2; D gene uncertain. Trimming removed 1 base at V and 3 bases at J, with 3 bases between. Germline V gives CDR1 DFQATT, CDR2 SNEGSKA (reference sequence). This CDR3 comprises 11 residues.

The chain has TRBV4-3 and TRBJ2-5; D is unresolved. This CDR3 spans 15 amino acids. Looked up from germline, CDR1 is LGHNA and CDR2 is YSLEER. V lost 2 bases and J lost 4, with 14 bases in between. The CDR3 sequence: CASSQHLTESETQYF. DNA for the CDR3: TGCGCCAGCAGCCAACATTTGACGGAGTCAGAGACCCAGTACTTC.

This chain uses TRBV20-1 with TRBJ2-1; 10 bases map to TRBD2. The CDR3 is 13 amino acids. Looked up from germline, CDR1 is DFQATT and CDR2 is SNEGSKA (reference sequence). Germline trimming cut 1 base from V and 10 bases from J; bases unmatched to any gene: 4. In nucleotides, the CDR3 is TGCAGTGCTAGAGGACTAGCGGGCCTCGAGCAGTTCTTC. It specifies CSARGLAGLEQFF.

The V gene is TRBV20-1, the J gene TRBJ2-3; 7 bases line up with TRBD2. Losses at the gene ends were 1 base for V and 5 bases for J; bases not matched to a gene: 12. The CDR3 has 16 amino acids. CDR1 and CDR2 (germline): DFQATT, SNEGSKA (reference sequence). CDR3 nucleotide sequence: TGCAGTGCTAGAGCCTCGCTGGGCGGGAGAAAAGATACGCAGTATTTT. It is translated as CSARASLGGRKDTQYF.

This clonotype has more than one count but fewer than ten. The chain joins TRBV12-3 or TRBV12-4 to TRBJ2-7, with 11 bases matching TRBD2. This CDR3 comprises 16 residues. V dropped 6 bases and J dropped 6; count of bases not matched to a gene: 13. In DNA, the CDR3 is TGTGCCAGCAGCCATACTAGCGGGGGACGTTCGGGCGAGCAGTACTTC. This gives the protein CASSHTSGGRSGEQYF.

The chain joins TRBV6-2 or TRBV6-3 to TRBJ2-1, with a tentative D call TRBD1 (5 bases). The germline V gene encodes CDR1 MNHEY and CDR2 SVGEGT. This CDR3 spans 14 amino acids. Trimming pared 0 bases from V and 7 bases from J, leaving 10 bases between. CDR3 in DNA: TGTGCCAGCAGTTACTCAACCAGGGCGAATGAGCAGTTCTTC. It yields the protein CASSYSTRANEQFF.

The chain carries TRBV20-1 and TRBJ2-5; 8 bases fit TRBD2. The CDR3 is made up of 14 amino acids. CDR1 is DFQATT, CDR2 SNEGSKA, per germline (reference sequence). J was trimmed by 1 base and V by 5 bases; bases with no gene match: 6. The chain's CDR3 is CSAPGRGGQETQYF. CDR3 coding DNA: TGCAGTGCTCCCGGACGGGGGGGCCAAGAGACCCAGTACTTC.

The chain recombines TRBV24-1 with TRBJ2-5; possibly TRBD2 for D (5 bases). The CDR3 consists of 15 residues. Germline V gives CDR1 KGHDR, CDR2 SFDVKD. Trimming took off 2 bases at V and 1 base at J, with 10 bases between the two ends. The CDR3 is CATSDWTGFQETQYF. CDR3 nucleotide sequence: TGTGCCACCAGTGATTGGACGGGATTCCAAGAGACCCAGTACTTC.

The genes are TRBV7-2 and TRBJ2-4; tentatively, D is TRBD1 or TRBD2 (5 bases each). Germline CDR1 and CDR2: SGHTA and FQGNSA. Trimming shortened V by 5 bases and J by 8 bases, and 13 bases separated the two germline ends. CDR3 length: 13 amino acids. The CDR3 DNA follows: TGTGCCAGCAGCCCCGGGACGAAGGACATTCAGTACTTC. This codes for CASSPGTKDIQYF.

This clonotype turned up a few times. The rearrangement uses TRBV20-1 and TRBJ2-5; TRBD2 matches at 7 bases. Trimming at V came to 4 bases and at J to 4 bases, leaving 6 bases not matched to a gene. CDR1 is DFQATT and CDR2 is SNEGSKA in the germline V gene (reference sequence). The CDR3 contains 13 residues. The CDR3 reads CSAMPAGLETQYF. The CDR3, as DNA: TGCAGTGCTATGCCAGCGGGATTAGAGACCCAGTACTTC.

The chain links TRBV20-1 to TRBJ1-1; a weak D match, TRBD1 (5 bases). Germline values: CDR1 DFQATT, CDR2 SNEGSKA (reference sequence). V lost 3 bases, J lost 11 bases, and 19 bases lay in between. The CDR3 extends over 13 amino acids. The chain's CDR3 is CSASPSSGRAAFF. The CDR3 DNA reads as TGCAGTGCTAGCCCCTCTTCCGGCAGGGCCGCTTTCTTT.

The chain has TRBV4-3 and TRBJ1-1, with D uncertain. Trimming cost V 0 bases and J 10 bases, with 12 bases left between them. The germline gives CDR1 LGHNA, CDR2 YSLEER. The CDR3 covers 13 residues. CDR3 amino acids: CASSQESFRGAFF. CDR3 nucleotides: TGCGCCAGCAGCCAAGAAAGCTTCCGGGGAGCTTTCTTT.

The rearrangement links TRBV6-4 to TRBJ2-1; 12 positions agree with TRBD2. Trimming cost V 4 bases and J 5 bases; bases outside gene matches: 3. The CDR3 covers 15 residues. CDR1 is MRHNA and CDR2 is SNTAGT in the germline V gene. The CDR3 is CASSGTSGIHNEQFF. The CDR3 bases are TGTGCCAGCAGTGGGACTAGCGGGATCCACAATGAGCAGTTCTTC.

In this sample, this clonotype turned up a few times. The chain links TRBV28 to TRBJ2-7; 9 nucleotides line up with TRBD1. Germline CDR1 reads MDHEN; CDR2 reads SYDVKM. CDR3 length: 15 amino acids. V trimming: 5 bases; J trimming: 3 bases; junction bases outside the gene matches: 8. The CDR3 spells CASSIPGTGSYEQYF. As DNA, the CDR3 is TGTGCCAGCAGTATACCAGGGACAGGGAGCTACGAGCAGTACTTC. Drawing the rest from reference TRBV28 and TRBJ2-7, the complete variable domain is DVKVTQSSRYLVKRTGEKVFLECVQDMDHENMFWYRQDPGLGLRLIYFSYDVKMKEKGDIPEGYSVSREKKERFSLILESASTNQTSMYLCASSIPGTGSYEQYFGPGTRLTVT.

CDR3 DNA sequence: TGTGCCAGCAGTCCTAGCGGGAGTGGCCTTAGCACAGATACGCAGTATTTT. Translating it yields CASSPSGSGLSTDTQYF. The genes are TRBV5-6 and TRBJ2-3; 10 nucleotides line up with TRBD2. The CDR3 runs to 17 residues. CDR1 and CDR2 (germline): SGHDT, YYEEEE. With 5 bases clipped from V and 0 bases from J, the junction kept 9 bases outside the gene matches.